A selection of T cell receptor beta chains follows, all from one sample in a study of T cells in Graves' hyperthyroidism and ophthalmopathy. TCRdb re-derived calls from the multiplex PCR reads in MiXCR, one entry per CDR3 protein. The sample contains about 520,000 distinct CDR3 sequences, more than 20% of which appear only once. The sequenced sample was blood. The receptors here all came from a young man with Graves' hyperthyroidism. CDR3s leave out the opening cysteine and the closing phenylalanine or tryptophan.

TRBJ1-1,TRBV20-1,SARGGTGNMNTEAF
TRBJ1-5,TRBV6-5,ASSSVTGTGQPQH
TRBJ1-1,TRBV6-1,ASSTGQENTEAF
TRBJ2-2,TRBV24-1,ATSDLGPELF
TRBJ2-5,TRBV2,ASSPWDGGVEDETQY
TRBJ2-2,TRBV7-9,ASSFDSVTGELF
TRBJ1-3,TRBV12-3/TRBV12-4,ASKNSGPISGNTIY
TRBJ1-2,TRBV19,ASGTGYYGYT
TRBJ2-2,TRBV19,ASSAPGTANTGELF
TRBJ1-5,TRBV5-1,ASSRGPQEGQPQH
TRBJ2-2,TRBV6-5,ASKRGTGELF
TRBJ2-2,TRBV6-1,ASSKRTGMTGELF
TRBJ2-2,TRBV6-1,ASSLRGRGHDTGELF
TRBJ2-7,TRBV6-5,ASSYSRGGTGRYEQY
TRBJ2-7,TRBV7-9,ASSSSREAREQY
TRBJ2-3,TRBV6-2/TRBV6-3,ASRDRRTDTQY
TRBJ1-1,TRBV6-5,ASSYLGRSNTEAF
TRBJ2-5,TRBV5-1,ASSLANGQETQY
TRBJ1-2,TRBV15,ATSRDYIGGYT
TRBJ1-1,TRBV6-5,ASSYNEGGTEAF
TRBJ2-7,TRBV5-1,ASSLVGGQNYEQY
TRBJ2-2,TRBV19,ASSILAAGELF